This is a list of T cell receptor beta chains from one sample in a study of patients and donors after allogeneic stem cell transplantation. TCRdb independently ran MiXCR on the RT-PCR reads; one entry per CDR3 protein. The table records approximately 250,000 distinct CDR3 sequences, 12% to 15% of them present only once. Sample: blood, either unsorted or a sorted T cell fraction (not recorded which). The source of these receptors is a human donor who was either an allogeneic HSCT recipient or a stem cell or donor lymphocyte infusion donor (not recorded which). It is not recorded whose cells these are; they may come from a transplant donor. Both conserved end residues are part of each CDR3. The D gene is left open where the match is weak. Clone size appears in some rows only: once, few, many, or a class for an expanded clone.

NA	few	TRBV6-2/TRBV6-3	TRBJ2-7	TGTGCCAGCGGCTTTGGACACTACGAGCAGTACTTC	CASGFGHYEQYF
TRBD1	few	TRBV9	TRBJ2-7	TGTGCCAGCAGCGAGGGACAGATAGCCTACGAGCAGTACTTC	CASSEGQIAYEQYF
NA	many	TRBV12-3/TRBV12-4	TRBJ1-2	TGTGCCAGCAGTCGACAGGTCTATGGCTACACCTTC	CASSRQVYGYTF
TRBD2	many	TRBV12-3/TRBV12-4	TRBJ2-1	TGTGCCAGCAGCTTCTCTTTTAGCGGGGGCGCCTACAATGAGCAGTTCTTC	CASSFSFSGGAYNEQFF
NA	few	TRBV12-3/TRBV12-4	TRBJ2-2	TGTGCCAGCAGTTTACTTTCCCCGCTCACCGGGGAGCTGTTTTTT	CASSLLSPLTGELFF
TRBD1	NA	TRBV7-2	TRBJ2-1	TGTGCCAGCAGCCCTGTAAGGACAGGCAACAATGAGCAGTTCTTC	CASSPVRTGNNEQFF
NA	NA	TRBV20-1	TRBJ2-1	TGCAGTGCTCGTGGACGCACGTCCTTCAATGAGCAGTTCTTC	CSARGRTSFNEQFF
NA	NA	TRBV9	TRBJ2-3	TGTGCCAGCAGCGTAGGCTGGACTAGCACAGATACGCAGTATTTT	CASSVGWTSTDTQYF
NA	once	TRBV20-1	TRBJ2-1	TGCAGCGCGTACGGGGGCACAACATACAATGAGCAGTTCTTC	CSAYGGTTYNEQFF
NA	NA	TRBV5-1	TRBJ1-1	TGCGCCAGCAGCTCGGAAGCGGGGAACACTGAAGCTTTCTTT	CASSSEAGNTEAFF
NA	NA	TRBV19	TRBJ1-1	TGTGCCAGTAGTATAAGAAGGGCGGGACAAAGGGGACTAACTGAAGCTTTCTTT	CASSIRRAGQRGLTEAFF
NA	NA	TRBV20-1	TRBJ1-4	TGCAGTGCTAGCTCCCCCGGATATGAAAAACTGTTTTTT	CSASSPGYEKLFF
TRBD2	many	TRBV7-9	TRBJ2-7	TGTGCCAGCAGCTCTAGCGGGTGGGCCTCCTACGAGCAGTACTTC	CASSSSGWASYEQYF
TRBD1	NA	TRBV18	TRBJ1-6	TGTGCCAGCTCACTCGGACAGGGGATAATATCACCCCTCCACTTT	CASSLGQGIISPLHF
NA	NA	TRBV4-2	TRBJ1-1	TGTGCCAGCAGCCAAGTCGGGGGTGATTTGACTGAAGCTTTCTTT	CASSQVGGDLTEAFF
NA	NA	TRBV29-1	TRBJ1-1	TGCAGCGTTGAACAATGGACATCGGGCACTGAAGCTTTCTTT	CSVEQWTSGTEAFF
TRBD1	many	TRBV24-1	TRBJ2-5	TGTGCCACCAGTGATCCCCTGACAGGGAAGACGGAGACCCAGTACTTC	CATSDPLTGKTETQYF
TRBD1	few	TRBV10-3	TRBJ1-1	TGTGCCATCAATCAGGGGGCGATAGGGACTGAAGCTTTCTTT	CAINQGAIGTEAFF
TRBD1	few	TRBV29-1	TRBJ1-2	TGCAGCGTTGGGGCAGGGGGATTGGGTGGCTACACCTTC	CSVGAGGLGGYTF
NA	NA	TRBV14	TRBJ2-2	TGTGCCAGCAGCCAGGGAGTGCGGATCGGGGAGCTGTTTTTT	CASSQGVRIGELFF
NA	many	TRBV4-3	TRBJ1-2	TGCGCCAGCAGCCAATCCCTTGCTAACTATGGCTACACCTTC	CASSQSLANYGYTF
NA	few	TRBV28	TRBJ1-2	TGTGCCAGCACCCTGGACACGACCGAAGGCTACACCTTC	CASTLDTTEGYTF
NA	NA	TRBV3-1	TRBJ2-1	TGTGCCAGCAGCCTGGACGCTCCGTACAATGAGCAGTTCTTC	CASSLDAPYNEQFF
NA	many	TRBV4-2	TRBJ2-5	TGTGCCAGCAGCCCCATAAACAGTGACCTCCAAGAGACCCAGTACTTC	CASSPINSDLQETQYF
NA	NA	TRBV18	TRBJ1-6	TGTGCCAGCTCACCTGGTGGTTCACCCCTCCACTTT	CASSPGGSPLHF
NA	many	TRBV20-1	TRBJ2-7	TGCAGTGCCCACACGGGTCGGGCCTACGAGCAGTACTTC	CSAHTGRAYEQYF
TRBD2	NA	TRBV6-1	TRBJ2-1	TGTGCCAGCAGTCCTCGAAGCGGGGGGTACAATGAGCAGTTCTTC	CASSPRSGGYNEQFF
NA	many	TRBV5-1	TRBJ1-3	TGCGCCAGCAGCAAGGACGGCAAGTCTGGAAACACCATATATTTT	CASSKDGKSGNTIYF
TRBD1	few	TRBV19	TRBJ1-1	TGTGCCAGTAGTGTACAGGGGAGGAACACTGAAGCTTTCTTT	CASSVQGRNTEAFF
TRBD2	few	TRBV5-1	TRBJ2-3	TGCGCCAGCAGCATAATAGCGGGACCCACAGATACGCAGTATTTT	CASSIIAGPTDTQYF
NA	NA	TRBV20-1	TRBJ1-4	TGCAGTGCAAGACGACGGGCCCACGAAAAACTGTTTTTT	CSARRRAHEKLFF
NA	few	TRBV14	TRBJ2-3	TGTGCCAGCAGCCCCCACAGGGTAATAGCCACAGATACGCAGTATTTT	CASSPHRVIATDTQYF
NA	few	TRBV2	TRBJ2-3	TGTGCCAGCAGTCCTAGCTTCCCTAGCACAGATACGCAGTATTTT	CASSPSFPSTDTQYF
NA	NA	TRBV6-2/TRBV6-3	TRBJ1-5	TGTGCCAGCAGTTACGCACTGGGGAGCAATCAGCCCCAGCATTTT	CASSYALGSNQPQHF
NA	few	TRBV18	TRBJ2-1	TGTGCCAGCTCACCCCAGGGTATGGTAAGCAATGAGCAGTTCTTC	CASSPQGMVSNEQFF
NA	few	TRBV6-1	TRBJ2-2	TGTGCCAGCAGACAAAGCGGGAACACCGGGGAGCTGTTTTTT	CASRQSGNTGELFF
TRBD2	few	TRBV2	TRBJ2-5	TGTGCCAGCAGTCCCAGGACTAGCGAGAGGGGAGAGACCCAGTACTTC	CASSPRTSERGETQYF
NA	many	TRBV20-1	TRBJ1-5	TGCAGTGCTAGAGATTGGATGGGGGGCAATCAGCCCCAGCATTTT	CSARDWMGGNQPQHF
NA	few	TRBV19	TRBJ1-4	TGTGCCAGTAGTACCCTCCCTGATCACAGTTCCGAAAAACTGTTTTTT	CASSTLPDHSSEKLFF
TRBD1	NA	TRBV29-1	TRBJ2-5	TGCAGCGTTCGGACAGGTCAAGAGACCCAGTACTTC	CSVRTGQETQYF
TRBD2	few	TRBV19	TRBJ2-2	TGTGCCAGTGGAGTCCTTAGCGGGAGAACGACTGGGGAGCTGTTTTTT	CASGVLSGRTTGELFF
NA	many	TRBV5-1	TRBJ2-7	TGCGCCAGCAGCTTTCTACAGGGAAGCTCCTACGAGCAGTACTTC	CASSFLQGSSYEQYF
TRBD1	NA	TRBV6-5	TRBJ2-5	TGTGCCAGCAGGACAGGGGTTGAGACCCAGTACTTC	CASRTGVETQYF
NA	NA	TRBV7-9	TRBJ2-7	TGTGCCAGCAGCTTAGATTATCGCGAGCAGTACTTC	CASSLDYREQYF
NA	few	TRBV7-9	TRBJ2-3	TGTGCCAGCAGCTTAGTGGAGGTGTCCACAGATACGCAGTATTTT	CASSLVEVSTDTQYF
TRBD1	many	TRBV4-2	TRBJ1-2	TGTGCCAGCAGCCAAGATCGACAGGGGACTAACTATGGCTACACCTTC	CASSQDRQGTNYGYTF
TRBD2	many	TRBV12-3/TRBV12-4	TRBJ2-1	TGTGCCAGCAGTCCAGGGACTAGCGGGACTGCTTACAATGAGCAGTTCTTC	CASSPGTSGTAYNEQFF
NA	many	TRBV4-3	TRBJ2-5	TGCGCCAGCAGCCAAGATGTAGGGCAGCTCCAAGAGACCCAGTACTTC	CASSQDVGQLQETQYF
NA	NA	TRBV6-1	TRBJ1-1	TGTGCCAGCAGTGAAACAGAATTGAACACTGAAGCTTTCTTT	CASSETELNTEAFF
TRBD2	few	TRBV20-1	TRBJ2-7	TGCAGTGCTAGAAGGTTCGCGGGAGCCTCCTACGAGCAGTACTTC	CSARRFAGASYEQYF
NA	few	TRBV20-1	TRBJ2-1	TGCAGTGCTAGAAGGGACAATGAGCAGTTCTTC	CSARRDNEQFF
NA	many	TRBV18	TRBJ2-6	TGTGCCAGCTCCTTGGAAAGGGTAAAGAACGTCCTGACTTTC	CASSLERVKNVLTF
TRBD1	many	TRBV28	TRBJ1-5	TGTGCCAGCAGGCAGGGGGCTCAGCCCCAGCATTTT	CASRQGAQPQHF
NA	many	TRBV20-1	TRBJ2-7	TGCAGTGTTAAGGGGCTATCCTACGAGCAGTACTTC	CSVKGLSYEQYF
NA	NA	TRBV20-1	TRBJ1-6	TGCAGTGCTAGAGTCGGGGACTCACCCCTCCACTTT	CSARVGDSPLHF